This TCR beta chain originates from a study of T cells in localized non-small cell lung cancer. TCRdb's table, derived via immunoSEQ multiplex PCR, lists solely in-frame clones and lacks some. The top ten clones hold approximately 6.9% of a sample with some 35,000 clones, around nine tenths of them seen once. The CDR3 loop spans 15 amino acids. With 3 bases clipped from V and 7 bases from J, the junction kept 8 bases outside the gene matches. The germline gives CDR1 LNHDA, CDR2 SQIVND (reference sequence). This sample comprised peripheral blood, obtained before any cancer treatment. V gene TRBV19 combines with J gene TRBJ1-4, with 7 bases lining up with TRBD1. The clonotype comes from a female donor over 55 with stage I lung adenocarcinoma. As DNA, the CDR3 is TGTGCCAGTAGTATCCAGACAGGGCCGGGTGAAAAACTGTTTTTT. Its translation is CASSIQTGPGEKLFF. The full variable domain, with the rest looked up from reference TRBV19 and TRBJ1-4, is DGGITQSPKYLFRKEGQNVTLSCEQNLNHDAMYWYRQDPGQGLRLIYYSQIVNDFQKGDIAEGYSVSREKKESFPLTVTSAQKNPTAFYLCASSIQTGPGEKLFFGSGTQLSVL.